The 32 T cell receptor beta chains in this list originate from one sample, sequenced in a study of shared clonotypes between healthy human individuals. Measured with immunoSEQ multiplex PCR; TCRdb has only the in-frame clones, and not every one. This sample has around 1.6 million clones, with nearly 99% found just once. Sequenced input: naive CD4+ T cells sorted from blood. Specified subset: CD45RA+ positively selected. The receptors were gathered from a man aged 25 to 40 in good health.

The rearrangement uses TRBV7-2 and TRBJ1-2, with 11 bases lining up with TRBD1. V lost 6 bases to trimming and J lost 7 bases; unmatched junction nucleotides: 16. Per germline, CDR1 SGHTA and CDR2 FQGNSA. CDR3 size: 17 residues. CDR3 sequence: CASRYSGTGGRGGGYTF. As DNA, the CDR3 is TGTGCCAGCAGATACTCCGGGACAGGGGGACGGGGAGGTGGCTACACCTTC.

This chain connects TRBV19 to TRBJ2-7; 9 nucleotides line up with TRBD1. The V gene end was trimmed by 5 bases and the J gene end by 1 base; junction bases not matched to a gene: 6. The CDR3 covers 15 residues. The germline V gene encodes CDR1 LNHDA and CDR2 SQIVND (reference sequence). The CDR3 sequence is CASSSSGTGSYEQYF. The DNA for the CDR3 is TGTGCCAGTAGTTCCTCCGGGACAGGGTCCTACGAGCAGTACTTC.

The CDR3 here is CASSQVLNRGGQFF. CDR3 DNA: TGTGCCAGCAGCCAAGTTCTTAACCGGGGGGGGCAGTTCTTC. V and J are TRBV14 and TRBJ2-1; 8 bases agree with TRBD2. CDR3 length: 14 amino acids. Germline V CDR1 and CDR2: SGHDN, FVKESK. V dropped 1 base and J dropped 12; count of bases not matched to a gene: 8.

With regard to this clone: Other DNA sequences within the sample encode an identical CDR3. V usage is TRBV11-2 and J usage is TRBJ2-1, with D unclear. Germline V CDR1 and CDR2: SGHAT, FQNNGV. V lost 1 base, J lost 4 bases, and 5 bases lay in between. The CDR3 runs 13 residues. The CDR3 loop is CASSLGSYNEQFF. The CDR3 DNA reads as TGTGCCAGCAGCTTAGGGTCTTACAATGAGCAGTTCTTC.

The chain is built from TRBV5-1 and TRBJ2-7, with 9 nucleotides matching TRBD1. After removal of 3 bases from V and 5 bases from J, the junction contained 12 bases not matched to a gene. The CDR3 is 16 residues long. The germline V gene has CDR1 SGHRS and CDR2 YFSETQ. The CDR3 DNA is TGCGCCAGCAGCTATATACCGGGACAGGGTTTCAACGAGCAGTACTTC. It codes for CASSYIPGQGFNEQYF. Full variable domain (missing parts from reference TRBV5-1 and TRBJ2-7): KAGVTQTPRYLIKTRGQQVTLSCSPISGHRSVSWYQQTPGQGLQFLFEYFSETQRNKGNFPGRFSGRQFSNSRSEMNVSTLELGDSALYLCASSYIPGQGFNEQYFGPGTRLTVT.

This sequence joins TRBV2 and TRBJ1-1; D gene ambiguous. The CDR3 length is 14 residues. CDR1 SNHLY and CDR2 FYNNEI come from the germline V gene. V was pared by 4 bases and J by 4 bases, with 13 bases between. Here the CDR3 reads CASSGMGLGTEAFF. The CDR3 nucleotides are TGTGCCAGCAGTGGGATGGGGTTGGGCACTGAAGCTTTCTTT.

V is TRBV18 and J is TRBJ2-5, with 9 nucleotides matching TRBD2. J lost 5 bases, V lost 4 bases, and 8 bases had no gene match. The CDR3 runs to 15 residues. In germline, CDR1 is KGHSH, CDR2 LQKENI. Here the CDR3 reads CASSLIAGVRETQYF. CDR3 DNA sequence: TGTGCCAGCTCACTTATAGCGGGAGTAAGGGAGACCCAGTACTTC.

The chain combines TRBV28 with TRBJ2-7; 7 bases are shared with TRBD1. The germline gives CDR1 MDHEN, CDR2 SYDVKM. V dropped 4 bases and J dropped 5; count of bases not matched to a gene: 14. CDR3 length: 16 residues. CDR3: CASSSPATGMDHEQYF. CDR3 in DNA: TGTGCCAGCAGTTCCCCCGCGACAGGGATGGATCACGAGCAGTACTTC.

This chain uses TRBV15 with TRBJ2-5; D call uncertain. V was clipped by 2 bases and J by 5 bases, with 9 bases between them. In germline, CDR1 is LNHNV, CDR2 YYDKDF (reference sequence). This CDR3 is built from 13 residues. As DNA, the CDR3 is TGTGCCACCAGCAGACCCGTCCGCGAGACCCAGTACTTC. Translation: CATSRPVRETQYF.

The chain employs TRBV29-1 and TRBJ2-1; D may correspond to TRBD1 or TRBD2 (5 bases each). Trimming left V 3 bases short and J 3 bases short, with 15 bases between. CDR3 length: 15 residues. Germline lookup yields CDR1 SQVTM and CDR2 ANQGSEA. The CDR3 DNA is TGCAGCGTTGACGAGGGGCTTAAAAACTACAATGAGCAGTTCTTC. It yields the protein CSVDEGLKNYNEQFF.

This chain joins TRBV9 and TRBJ2-7; no clear D. Trimming removed 4 bases from V and 6 bases from J, with 14 bases in between. CDR3 size: 13 residues. CDR1 and CDR2 (germline): SGDLS, YYNGEE. The DNA of the CDR3 is TGTGCCAGCAGCCCAACGATCGCCGGCGAGCAGTACTTC. It specifies CASSPTIAGEQYF.

The rearrangement uses TRBV5-8 and TRBJ2-7, with D possibly TRBD1 on 5 matching bases. The CDR3 is made up of 16 amino acids. Trimming stripped 4 bases from V and 2 bases from J, with 19 bases between. Germline values: CDR1 SGHTS, CDR2 YDEGEE. In DNA, the CDR3 is TGTGCCAGCAGCCAAGGACACCAAAACTTACCCTACGAGCAGTACTTC. It is translated as CASSQGHQNLPYEQYF. The full variable domain, its missing parts supplied by reference TRBV5-8 and TRBJ2-7, is EAGVTQSPTHLIKTRGQQATLRCSPISGHTSVYWYQQALGLGLQFLLWYDEGEERNRGNFPPRFSGRQFPNYSSELNVNALELEDSALYLCASSQGHQNLPYEQYFGPGTRLTVT.

The chain joins TRBV6-1 to TRBJ1-2, with 8 bases that match TRBD1. CDR3 size: 14 residues. Germline V CDR1 and CDR2: MNHNS, SASEGT. V shed 5 bases, J shed 4 bases, and the junction held 6 bases outside the gene matches. The CDR3 DNA reads as TGTGCCAGCAGTCAACCGACAGGGGTCTATGGCTACACCTTC. The encoded protein is CASSQPTGVYGYTF.

This clone is a singleton in its sample. The rearrangement links TRBV5-1 to TRBJ2-2, with D hard to call. The germline V and J ends were trimmed by 3 bases and 0 bases, with 9 bases remaining between them. From germline, CDR1 is SGHRS and CDR2 YFSETQ. The CDR3 length is 15 residues. The CDR3 sequence is CASSSQRPNTGELFF. The CDR3 region has the DNA TGCGCCAGCAGCTCCCAAAGGCCGAACACCGGGGAGCTGTTTTTT.

This clone came up once. This sequence joins TRBV6-5 and TRBJ1-1; D unclear. Deletions cut 6 bases from V and 1 base from J, with 9 bases between. The CDR3 sequence is 13 residues long. The germline gives CDR1 MNHEY, CDR2 SVGAGI. Here the CDR3 reads CASRAYGNTEAFF. The CDR3 DNA sequence: TGTGCCAGCAGGGCCTATGGGAACACTGAAGCTTTCTTT.

The chain is built from TRBV5-6 and TRBJ2-7; D remains ambiguous. Germline lookup yields CDR1 SGHDT and CDR2 YYEEEE. The CDR3 loop spans 15 amino acids. The V gene lost 3 bases and the J gene lost 0 bases, with 13 bases spanning the gap. CDR3 amino acids: CASSSSVGYSYEQYF. For the CDR3, the DNA is TGTGCCAGCAGCTCCTCTGTGGGATACTCCTACGAGCAGTACTTC.

V is TRBV14 and J is TRBJ2-1, with no clear D. V gave up 0 bases and J gave up 6 bases, with 12 bases separating them. In germline, CDR1 is SGHDN, CDR2 FVKESK. The length of the CDR3 is 15 residues. This chain's CDR3 is CASSQDVHSTNEQFF. Written as DNA, the CDR3 is TGTGCCAGCAGCCAAGATGTTCACTCTACCAATGAGCAGTTCTTC.

J is TRBJ1-2 and V is TRBV7-2; D call uncertain. The V gene's germline CDR1 is SGHTA and CDR2 FQGNSA. This CDR3 is built from 14 residues. The V end was cut by 6 bases, the J end by 4 bases, with 15 bases between. CDR3 amino acids: CASSYLAVGYGYTF. The CDR3, as DNA: TGTGCCAGCAGTTATCTGGCCGTGGGCTATGGCTACACCTTC.

This rearrangement joins TRBV4-3 to TRBJ1-4; the D gene is possibly TRBD1 (5 bases). The CDR3 contains 15 residues. V was clipped by 3 bases and J by 3 bases, with 11 bases between them. CDR1 LGHNA and CDR2 YSLEER come from the germline V gene. CDR3 nucleotide sequence: TGCGCCAGCAGCCATTTCGACAGTGCTAATGAAAAACTGTTTTTT. Residues: CASSHFDSANEKLFF.

The chain joins TRBV13 to TRBJ1-2, with D maybe TRBD1 (5 bases). Trimming shortened V by 1 base and J by 0 bases, and 12 bases separated the two germline ends. Germline CDR1 PRHDT, CDR2 FYEKMQ (reference sequence). This CDR3 contains 16 residues. The CDR3, as DNA: TGTGCCAGCAGCTTAGTGCGGGGCCGAGCTAACTATGGCTACACCTTC. Its protein is CASSLVRGRANYGYTF.

V and J are TRBV5-1 and TRBJ2-2, with no clear D. V was shortened by 5 bases and J by 0 bases, with 8 bases between the two germline ends. The CDR3 has 14 residues. The germline CDR1 and CDR2 sequences are SGHRS and YFSETQ. The chain's CDR3 is CASSTRPNTGELFF. For the CDR3, the DNA is TGCGCCAGCAGTACCCGCCCGAACACCGGGGAGCTGTTTTTT.

The chain joins TRBV10-3 to TRBJ1-1, with D possibly matching TRBD1 (5 bases). The V gene's germline CDR1 is ENHRY and CDR2 SYGVKD. CDR3 length: 15 amino acids. Trimming removed 2 bases at V and 4 bases at J, with 14 bases between. The CDR3 loop is CAISEKEGRGTEAFF. CDR3 nucleotide sequence: TGTGCCATCAGTGAGAAGGAGGGGAGGGGCACTGAAGCTTTCTTT.

The chain is built from TRBV27 and TRBJ2-7; D is uncertain. Trimming removed 6 bases from V and 2 bases from J, with 11 bases in between. Germline loops: CDR1 MNHEY, CDR2 SMNVEV (reference sequence). The CDR3 consists of 13 residues. The CDR3: CASSPRVPYEQYF. Written as DNA, the CDR3 is TGTGCCAGCAGCCCCCGGGTGCCCTACGAGCAGTACTTC.

The chain uses TRBV7-6 and TRBJ2-3; 11 nucleotides align to TRBD2. Trimming took 2 bases from V and 0 from J; bases not matched to a gene: 7. The CDR3 totals 18 residues. Germline CDR1 reads SGHVS; CDR2 reads FNYEAQ. The CDR3 DNA reads as TGTGCCAGCAGCTTACGACCGGGACTAGCGGCTAGCACAGATACGCAGTATTTT. Amino acid sequence: CASSLRPGLAASTDTQYF.

This chain joins TRBV29-1 and TRBJ2-1; 8 nucleotides match TRBD1. Germline V CDR1 and CDR2: SQVTM, ANQGSEA. J gave up 4 bases and V 3 bases, and 14 bases lay outside the gene matches. This CDR3 comprises 17 residues. The CDR3 sequence: CSVDPTGGSWKYNEQFF. DNA of the CDR3: TGCAGCGTTGACCCAACAGGGGGATCGTGGAAATACAATGAGCAGTTCTTC.

The chain combines TRBV6-5 with TRBJ1-2; maybe TRBD1 (5 bases). Germline V gives CDR1 MNHEY, CDR2 SVGAGI. The CDR3 sequence is 11 residues long. V gave up 7 bases and J gave up 11 bases, with 14 bases separating them. The CDR3 coding sequence is TGTGCCAGCACCAACGGACACGTTTACACCTTC. This gives the protein CASTNGHVYTF.

The rearrangement uses TRBV4-1 and TRBJ2-3; 10 bases are a match to TRBD2. With V trimmed by 1 base and J by 4 bases, 5 bases remained unmatched. This CDR3 spans 16 amino acids. Germline assignment: CDR1 MGHRA and CDR2 YSYEKL. This chain's CDR3 is CASSQVPSGGPDTQYF. CDR3 nucleotide sequence: TGCGCCAGCAGCCAAGTACCTAGCGGGGGACCAGATACGCAGTATTTT.

The chain is built from TRBV25-1 and TRBJ2-2, with D hard to call. The CDR3 sequence is 14 residues long. V was shortened by 4 bases and J by 5 bases, with 11 bases between the two germline ends. Looked up from germline, CDR1 is MGHDK and CDR2 is SYGVNS. Here the CDR3 DNA reads TGTGCCAGCAGTGGCTTAGGTGGGACCGGGGAGCTGTTTTTT. Translating it yields CASSGLGGTGELFF.

This chain uses TRBV18 with TRBJ1-2; D remains ambiguous. The CDR3 consists of 15 residues. Trimming removed 3 bases at V and 5 bases at J, with 16 bases between. Germline values: CDR1 KGHSH, CDR2 LQKENI. The CDR3 spells CASSPIGRETYGYTF. The CDR3 region has the DNA TGTGCCAGCTCACCCATCGGAAGGGAGACTTATGGCTACACCTTC.

In this sample, this clone turned up once. CDR3 in DNA: TGTGCCAGCAGCTTATTAAGGGGTAATGGGACCCAGTACTTC. Amino acids: CASSLLRGNGTQYF. The chain carries TRBV11-2 and TRBJ2-5; D possibly corresponds to TRBD1 (5 bases). The CDR3 loop spans 14 amino acids. Trimming shortened V by 2 bases and J by 7 bases, and 14 bases separated the two germline ends. Germline V CDR1 and CDR2: SGHAT, FQNNGV.

The rearrangement joins TRBV18 to TRBJ2-7; TRBD1 might be the D (5 bases). The CDR3 runs 13 residues. The germline gives CDR1 KGHSH, CDR2 LQKENI. The V and J ends lost 1 base and 5 bases respectively, with 9 bases between them. DNA for the CDR3: TGTGCCAGCTCACCACAGGGGCGAAACGAGCAGTACTTC. Protein product: CASSPQGRNEQYF.

The chain is built from TRBV4-1 and TRBJ2-2, with D unclear. V was cut by 0 bases and J by 7 bases, with 9 bases left in between. Germline CDR1 reads MGHRA; CDR2 reads YSYEKL. The CDR3 is 14 residues long. CDR3 in amino acids: CASSQESILGELFF. In nucleotides, the CDR3 is TGCGCCAGCAGCCAAGAATCGATCCTCGGGGAGCTGTTTTTT.